This TCR beta chain stems from a study of cytomegalovirus exposure and HLA in healthy donors. The study ran its PCR with 60 Vbeta and 13 Jbeta primers. TCRdb keeps only in-frame clones here, not all; method: immunoSEQ multiplex PCR. Among about 150,000 clones listed, approximately 80% were seen once. Germline CDR1 is SGHRS and CDR2 is YFSETQ. The CDR3 is 14 amino acids. After removal of 0 bases from V and 2 bases from J, the junction contained 0 bases not matched to a gene. In its sample, this clone was seen a few times. The sample was PBMCs. The chain joins TRBV5-1 to TRBJ2-7; TRBD1 aligns across 9 bases. The receptor's source is a man aged 25 to 45 in good health and CMV-seropositive. CDR3 amino acids: CASSLDRGPYEQYF. Written as DNA, the CDR3 is TGCGCCAGCAGCTTGGACAGGGGGCCCTACGAGCAGTACTTC.